Listed below are T cell receptor beta chains from one sample, sequenced in a study of cytomegalovirus exposure and HLA in healthy donors. Profiling relied on immunoSEQ multiplex PCR, and the TCRdb table lists in-frame clones only, not all of them. Here the sample spans 150,000 to 200,000 clones, approximately 72% being singletons. The sample taken for sequencing was PBMCs. The source of these receptors is a man aged 35 to 55 in good health and CMV-seropositive. CDR3s include the opening cysteine and the closing phenylalanine or tryptophan. A D gene is named only where the DNA matches it firmly. Expanded clones get a size class; other rows say once, few or many, or leave the size out.

CDR3aa,CDR3nt,d_gene,v_gene,j_gene,len,abundance
CASSQDARGRGQPQHF,TGTGCCAGCAGCCAAGATGCAAGGGGGCGCGGTCAGCCCCAGCATTTT,TRBD1,TRBV4-2,TRBJ1-5,16,-
CASSNGQSNTEAFF,TGTGCCAGTAGTAATGGACAGTCGAACACTGAAGCTTTCTTT,-,TRBV19,TRBJ1-1,14,-
CASSRDRERYGYTF,TGTGCCAGTAGTCGGGACAGGGAGCGCTATGGCTACACCTTC,TRBD1,TRBV19,TRBJ1-2,14,-
CAISPGGEDTQYF,TGTGCCATCAGTCCTGGGGGGGAGGATACGCAGTATTTT,TRBD2,TRBV10-3,TRBJ2-3,13,-
CAITGTGLNEQYF,TGTGCCATCACCGGGACAGGGTTAAACGAGCAGTACTTC,TRBD1,TRBV6-1,TRBJ2-7,13,-
CASSQGDRGWYEQYF,TGTGCCAGCAGCCAAGGGGACAGGGGTTGGTACGAGCAGTACTTC,TRBD1,TRBV2,TRBJ2-7,15,-
CASSPPTETNSPLHF,TGTGCCAGCAGCCCCCCGACAGAAACTAATTCACCCCTCCACTTT,-,TRBV7-9,TRBJ1-6,15,-
CASSLKPGTGFEQYF,TGTGCCAGCAGCCTCAAACCCGGGACAGGGTTCGAGCAGTACTTC,TRBD1,TRBV27,TRBJ2-7,15,-
CASSQQGHARETQYF,TGTGCCAGCAGTCAACAGGGACACGCGCGGGAGACCCAGTACTTC,-,TRBV6-1,TRBJ2-5,15,few
CSSSLEAQGSANTIYF,TGTTCCAGCAGCTTAGAAGCACAGGGGTCTGCTAACACCATATATTTT,TRBD1,TRBV7-9,TRBJ1-3,16,-
CASSPRLAGGRNEQFF,TGTGCCAGCAGTCCGCGACTAGCGGGGGGCCGGAATGAGCAGTTCTTC,TRBD2,TRBV27,TRBJ2-1,16,-
CASSYSELNYGYTF,TGTGCCAGCAGTTACTCTGAACTGAACTATGGCTACACCTTC,-,TRBV6-6,TRBJ1-2,14,-
CASSLWQGLSGANVLTF,TGTGCCAGCAGTTTATGGCAGGGTCTCTCTGGGGCCAACGTCCTGACTTTC,-,TRBV27,TRBJ2-6,17,-
CASSVADRGVYNEQFF,TGTGCCAGCAGCGTAGCAGACAGGGGGGTATACAATGAGCAGTTCTTC,TRBD1,TRBV9,TRBJ2-1,16,few
CASSRQGAGWNTEAFF,TGTGCCAGCAGCCGGCAGGGGGCAGGGTGGAACACTGAAGCTTTCTTT,TRBD1,TRBV5-6,TRBJ1-1,16,-
CASSPRAGNTIYF,TGCGCCAGCAGCCCACGGGCTGGAAACACCATATATTTT,-,TRBV5-1,TRBJ1-3,13,-
CASSLDRGKNYGYTF,TGCGCCAGCAGCCTCGACAGGGGTAAAAACTATGGCTACACCTTC,TRBD1,TRBV5-1,TRBJ1-2,15,once
CASSVAAGKETQYF,TGTGCCAGCAGCGTAGCTGCAGGGAAAGAGACCCAGTACTTC,-,TRBV9,TRBJ2-5,14,-
CSVADRAQTYEQYF,TGCAGCGTGGCGGACAGGGCACAAACCTACGAGCAGTACTTC,TRBD1,TRBV29-1,TRBJ2-7,14,-
CASSLTGTPGTLHF,TGTGCCAGCAGCTTGACAGGAACCCCGGGCACCCTCCACTTT,-,TRBV7-3,TRBJ1-6,14,-
CASSSGFSYEQYF,TGTGCCAGCAGCTCGGGATTCTCCTACGAGCAGTACTTC,-,TRBV7-9,TRBJ2-7,13,-
CASSQDFGPGTGYNEQYF,TGCGCCAGCAGCCAAGATTTCGGACCCGGGACAGGGTACAACGAGCAGTACTTC,TRBD1,TRBV4-1,TRBJ2-7,18,-
CASSMKRGGTGAGELFF,TGTGCCAGTAGTATGAAGCGGGGGGGCACGGGAGCCGGGGAGCTGTTTTTT,TRBD2,TRBV19,TRBJ2-2,17,-
CASGRGDEQFF,TGTGCTAGTGGTCGGGGGGATGAGCAGTTCTTC,TRBD2,TRBV12-5,TRBJ2-1,11,-
CASGGGNTEAFF,TGTGCCAGCGGGGGGGGGAACACTGAAGCTTTCTTT,-,TRBV9,TRBJ1-1,12,few
CASSPPGTVVGTEAFF,TGCGCCAGCAGCCCCCCCGGGACAGTTGTTGGTACTGAAGCTTTCTTT,TRBD1,TRBV4-1,TRBJ1-1,16,-
CSARGHEQYF,TGCAGTGCTAGGGGGCACGAGCAGTACTTC,-,TRBV20-1,TRBJ2-7,10,-
CASSLDWTGELFF,TGCGCCAGCAGCTTGGACTGGACCGGGGAGCTGTTTTTT,-,TRBV5-1,TRBJ2-2,13,-
CASSSPGQYNSPLHF,TGTGCCAGCAGTTCTCCGGGACAGTACAATTCACCCCTCCACTTT,TRBD1,TRBV7-2,TRBJ1-6,15,few
CASSQGGTGEKLFF,TGTGCCAGCAGCCAAGGCGGGACAGGCGAAAAACTGTTTTTT,TRBD1,TRBV4-2,TRBJ1-4,14,-
CASSSVGPDTQYF,TGTGCCAGCAGCTCCGTGGGCCCAGATACGCAGTATTTT,-,TRBV7-3,TRBJ2-3,13,-
CASSHQSGISYNSPLHF,TGTGCCAGCAGCCATCAATCAGGGATCTCCTATAATTCACCCCTCCACTTT,-,TRBV5-5,TRBJ1-6,17,once
CASIEGQSDTQYF,TGTGCCAGTATCGAAGGACAGTCAGATACGCAGTATTTT,-,TRBV19,TRBJ2-3,13,-
CASSFHLGGAGEQYF,TGTGCCAGCAGTTTCCACCTCGGGGGGGCGGGGGAGCAGTACTTC,TRBD2,TRBV27,TRBJ2-7,15,-
CASSPRLGADTQYF,TGTGCCAGCAGCCCCAGACTTGGCGCAGATACGCAGTATTTT,-,TRBV9,TRBJ2-3,14,-
CASSFRLFNTIYF,TGTGCCAGCAGCTTCCGTCTTTTTAACACCATATATTTT,-,TRBV5-8,TRBJ1-3,13,few
CASSRDTSATEAFF,TGTGCCAGCAGTCGGGACACCTCGGCAACTGAAGCTTTCTTT,-,TRBV7-8,TRBJ1-1,14,few
CASSLRQGFYGYTF,TGTGCCAGCAGTTTACGCCAGGGCTTCTATGGCTACACCTTC,-,TRBV27,TRBJ1-2,14,-
CASSTFGGGTDTQYF,TGTGCCAGCAGCACCTTCGGCGGGGGAACAGATACGCAGTATTTT,TRBD2,TRBV6-6,TRBJ2-3,15,-
CASSTSGGGWRTQYF,TGTGCCAGCAGTACTAGCGGGGGGGGGTGGAGGACCCAGTACTTC,TRBD2,TRBV6-6,TRBJ2-5,15,few
CASSPGPDRANQPQHF,TGTGCCAGCAGCCCAGGTCCGGACAGGGCAAATCAGCCCCAGCATTTT,TRBD1,TRBV9,TRBJ1-5,16,-
CASSQSRVNIQYF,TGCGCCAGCAGCCAATCCCGAGTAAACATTCAGTACTTC,-,TRBV4-3,TRBJ2-4,13,-
CATTGLAGAYNEQFF,TGTGCCACCACTGGGCTAGCGGGGGCCTACAATGAGCAGTTCTTC,TRBD2,TRBV7-6,TRBJ2-1,15,-
CASSQRGQSQPQHF,TGCGCCAGCAGCCAAAGGGGACAGAGTCAGCCCCAGCATTTT,TRBD1,TRBV4-1,TRBJ1-5,14,once
CASGRVYGTEAFF,TGTGCCAGCGGCAGGGTTTATGGCACTGAAGCTTTCTTT,-,TRBV27,TRBJ1-1,13,-
CATSRDHGSGEQYF,TGTGCCACCAGCAGAGATCATGGGTCGGGGGAGCAGTACTTC,-,TRBV15,TRBJ2-7,14,-
CASSRQGRDTEAFF,TGTGCCAGTAGTAGACAGGGGCGGGACACTGAAGCTTTCTTT,TRBD1,TRBV19,TRBJ1-1,14,-
CASSAGPEAFF,TGTGCCAGTAGTGCGGGGCCTGAAGCTTTCTTT,-,TRBV19,TRBJ1-1,11,-
CASSVGGLPKNIQYF,TGTGCCAGCAGCGTTGGGGGACTCCCCAAAAACATTCAGTACTTC,-,TRBV9,TRBJ2-4,15,-
CASSLRTGGSTEAFF,TGTGCCAGCAGCTTGAGGACAGGGGGCTCGACTGAAGCTTTCTTT,TRBD1,TRBV7-9,TRBJ1-1,15,-
CASSQGGTGRTGELFF,TGCGCCAGCAGCCAAGGTGGGACAGGGCGCACCGGGGAGCTGTTTTTT,TRBD1,TRBV4-3,TRBJ2-2,16,few
CASSRYTGDSYEQYF,TGTGCCAGCAGTAGGTATACGGGGGACTCCTACGAGCAGTACTTC,-,TRBV7-2,TRBJ2-7,15,-
CAISGQGASGYTF,TGTGCCATCAGCGGACAGGGGGCTTCGGGCTACACCTTC,TRBD1,TRBV10-3,TRBJ1-2,13,-
CAGKTGDTEAFF,TGTGCCGGCAAAACCGGGGACACTGAAGCTTTCTTT,-,TRBV6-6,TRBJ1-1,12,few
CASSRTGDGDGYTF,TGTGCCAGCAGCCGTACAGGGGACGGGGATGGCTACACCTTC,TRBD1,TRBV5-4,TRBJ1-2,14,once
CASSPYLTGLVGYTF,TGTGCCAGCAGCCCTTACCTGACAGGGTTGGTTGGCTACACCTTC,TRBD1,TRBV7-9,TRBJ1-2,15,-
CASSRQGSTEAFF,TGTGCCAGCAGCAGACAGGGGAGCACTGAAGCTTTCTTT,TRBD1,TRBV7-3,TRBJ1-1,13,once
CASSLYGATNEKLFF,TGTGCCAGCAGCCTCTACGGGGCAACTAATGAAAAACTGTTTTTT,-,TRBV7-2,TRBJ1-4,15,-